What follows is one T cell receptor (beta chain) and its context. Its antigen is unidentified. From RNA transcripts, TCR beta CDR3 regions were amplified. The HTBI set primed first-round TCR CDR3 RT-PCR. TCRdb processed the multiplex PCR reads anew with MiXCR; each CDR3 protein has one entry. The data show about 720,000 distinct CDR3 sequences, approximately 16% seen once. This entry comes from a study of T cells in Graves' hyperthyroidism and ophthalmopathy. Study-wide results and caveats: Model predictions of ophthalmopathy came a median around 7.1 months before onset.

Among the patients, aged 18 to 65, hyperthyroidism was newly diagnosed and had lasted under 2 months. Reasons for excluding patients were uncontrolled infection, other autoimmune disease, pregnancy or lactation. The sequence was obtained from a man aged 18 to 30 with Graves' hyperthyroidism. Sequenced sample: blood.

CDR3 sequence: CASSLDPPAEGWADTQYF. Written as DNA, the CDR3 is TGTGCCAGCAGCTTAGATCCCCCCGCGGAGGGGTGGGCAGATACGCAGTATTTT. The genes are TRBV11-3 and TRBJ2-3, with TRBD2 as a possible D gene (6 bases). The CDR3 runs 18 residues. V lost 0 bases, J lost 4 bases, and 20 bases lay in between. Germline V gene sequence: CDR1 SGHNT, CDR2 YENEEA.